The 27 T cell receptor beta chains reported below all come from one sample, sequenced in a study of T-cell reconstitution after alpha-beta-depleted transplantation in children. Molecular barcoding with unique molecular identifiers was used for the TCRbeta library. In TCRdb, the PCR reads were re-called with MiXCR into one record per CDR3 protein. The sample has fewer than 400,000 distinct CDR3 sequences, around 20% seen once. Here the sequenced sample was PBMCs from the stem cell graft donor, taken from the stem cell graft. Receptors were obtained from a human donor who donated a stem cell graft to a child with acute myeloid leukemia.

This clonotype has ten or more counts. The rearrangement joins TRBV20-1 to TRBJ2-7; tentatively, D is TRBD1 or TRBD2 (5 bases each). From germline, CDR1 is DFQATT and CDR2 SNEGSKA (reference sequence). The ends were cut back, 4 bases at V and 0 bases at J, with 7 bases in the middle. The CDR3 runs 12 residues. The CDR3, as DNA: TGCAGTGCTACCGGGACCTCCTACGAGCAGTACTTC. Translation gives CSATGTSYEQYF.

This chain joins TRBV11-2 and TRBJ2-1; the D gene is possibly TRBD2 (5 bases). Per the germline V gene, CDR1 is SGHAT and CDR2 is FQNNGV. Deletions cut 1 base from V and 8 bases from J, with 12 bases between. The CDR3 has 14 amino acids. Here the CDR3 reads CASSLAREGDEQFF. CDR3 DNA sequence: TGTGCCAGCAGCTTAGCGAGGGAAGGTGATGAGCAGTTCTTC.

This sequence joins TRBV24-1 and TRBJ1-5; no definite D call. The CDR3 runs 14 residues. Trimming took 6 bases from V and 2 from J, leaving 10 bases between them. CDR1 and CDR2 (germline): KGHDR, SFDVKD. Written as DNA, the CDR3 is TGTGCCACCAGTTATATCAGTGGCAATCAGCCCCAGCATTTT. This gives the protein CATSYISGNQPQHF.

This chain joins TRBV24-1 and TRBJ1-2, with D uncertain. From germline, CDR1 is KGHDR and CDR2 SFDVKD. V dropped 3 bases and J dropped 10 bases, with 14 bases sitting between them. The CDR3 is 13 amino acids. As DNA, the CDR3 is TGTGCCACCAGTGATGCGGGATTCAAGGACTACACCTTC. This translates into CATSDAGFKDYTF.

The rearrangement joins TRBV10-3 to TRBJ1-1; 9 nucleotides agree with TRBD1. Germline values: CDR1 ENHRY, CDR2 SYGVKD. The CDR3 covers 13 residues. CDR3 residues: CVSTGGWSTEAFF. DNA of the CDR3: TGTGTCAGTACAGGGGGCTGGAGCACTGAAGCTTTCTTT.

This clonotype was counted between two and nine times. The chain combines TRBV24-1 with TRBJ2-7, with TRBD2 matching over 11 bases. J was trimmed by 4 bases and V by 2 bases; bases with no gene match: 3. This CDR3 region has 15 residues. Germline V gene lookup returns CDR1 KGHDR and CDR2 SFDVKD. CDR3 DNA: TGTGCCACCAGTGATTCCAGGACTAGCGGGTACGAGCAGTACTTC. This sequence encodes CATSDSRTSGYEQYF.

This rearrangement joins TRBV5-1 to TRBJ2-7, with 13 nucleotides matching TRBD2. The CDR3 is 15 amino acids. Trimming removed 3 bases from V and 5 bases from J; junction bases left unmatched: 5. Germline V lookup: CDR1 SGHRS, CDR2 YFSETQ. The CDR3 region is CASSWIGLAGDEQYF. DNA of the CDR3: TGCGCCAGCAGCTGGATAGGACTAGCGGGAGACGAGCAGTACTTC.

This clonotype was counted at least ten times. V is TRBV5-1 and J is TRBJ1-1; TRBD1 is a possible D gene (5 bases). Germline CDR1 and CDR2: SGHRS and YFSETQ. This CDR3 has 14 amino acids. V was trimmed by 4 bases and J by 3 bases, leaving 13 bases between them. As DNA, the CDR3 is TGCGCCAGCAGCCAGGATGGGGGGGACACTGAAGCTTTCTTT. Residues: CASSQDGGDTEAFF.

This clonotype has at least ten counts. The junction departs from the called germline gene at one end, perhaps through a read error. The J gene is TRBJ2-3, the V gene TRBV7-2; D assignment may be TRBD1 or TRBD2 (7 bases each). The germline CDR1 and CDR2 sequences are SGHTA and FQGNSA. The CDR3 runs to 16 residues. The CDR3 DNA is TGTGCCAGCAACTTACAAGCGGGACAGCCCACAGATACGCAGTATTTT. Translated, it gives CASNLQAGQPTDTQYF.

The CDR3 region is CASSQKGGSGASSYEQYF. As DNA, the CDR3 is TGCGCCAGCAGCCAAAAGGGGGGCTCCGGGGCAAGCTCCTACGAGCAGTACTTC. V and J are TRBV4-1 and TRBJ2-7, with D possibly being TRBD1 or TRBD2 (6 bases each). In germline, CDR1 is MGHRA, CDR2 YSYEKL. Trimming removed 2 bases from V and 0 bases from J, with 20 bases in between. CDR3 size: 18 residues.

The rearrangement uses TRBV12-3 or TRBV12-4 and TRBJ1-1, with unresolved D. The CDR3 runs 11 residues. V was pared by 6 bases and J by 8 bases, with 10 bases between. The CDR3 is CASSLSREAFF. CDR3 sequence (DNA): TGTGCCAGCAGCCTCAGCCGAGAAGCTTTCTTT.

This clonotype was seen only once. This chain uses TRBV7-6 with TRBJ2-1, with 8 bases that match TRBD2. Germline V gene lookup returns CDR1 SGHVS and CDR2 FNYEAQ. Unmatched junction bases numbered 10, after V lost 5 bases and J lost 4 bases. The CDR3 spans 16 residues. Written as DNA, the CDR3 is TGTGCCAGCAGCCCCCCCTATAGCGGGGATTACAATGAGCAGTTCTTC. It translates to CASSPPYSGDYNEQFF.

This clonotype was observed a handful of times. This sequence joins TRBV5-1 and TRBJ2-1; no clear D gene. The germline gives CDR1 SGHRS, CDR2 YFSETQ. V was pared by 3 bases and J by 7 bases, with 14 bases between. This CDR3 has 14 residues. The CDR3 spells CASSSIDPSNEQFF. The CDR3 nucleotides are TGCGCCAGCAGCTCTATAGACCCTAGTAATGAGCAGTTCTTC.

This clonotype was seen repeatedly, ten times or more. The chain uses TRBV12-3 or TRBV12-4 and TRBJ2-3; D might be TRBD1 or TRBD2, each matching 5 bases. Between the trimmed V and J ends, which lost 4 bases and 3 bases, there was a span of 5 bases. The CDR3 is 12 residues long. This CDR3 is CASSWGTDTQYF. The CDR3 DNA reads TGTGCCAGCAGTTGGGGGACAGATACGCAGTATTTT.

This clonotype was seen a handful of times. V is TRBV15 and J is TRBJ1-5; TRBD1 might be the D (5 bases). Between the trimmed V and J ends, which lost 3 bases and 4 bases, there was a span of 16 bases. The CDR3 is 16 residues long. In germline, CDR1 is LNHNV, CDR2 YYDKDF (reference sequence). DNA of the CDR3: TGTGCCACCAGCAGTTTGGGGCAGGGCAGTAATCAGCCCCAGCATTTT. This sequence encodes CATSSLGQGSNQPQHF.

This sequence joins TRBV18 and TRBJ2-1; 7 nucleotides line up with TRBD1. The CDR3 has 13 residues. Trimming removed 0 bases from V and 7 bases from J; junction bases left unmatched: 0. From germline, CDR1 is KGHSH and CDR2 LQKENI. The CDR3 protein is CASSPPTGNEQFF. CDR3 coding DNA: TGTGCCAGCTCACCACCGACAGGGAATGAGCAGTTCTTC.

The genes are TRBV7-9 and TRBJ2-5; 8 nucleotides line up with TRBD2. The CDR3 has 16 residues. The trim removed 5 bases at V and 7 bases at J, leaving 15 bases unmatched. The germline CDR1 and CDR2 sequences are SEHNR and FQNEAQ (reference sequence). This CDR3 is CASSPISGTRGGTQYF. The CDR3 nucleotides read TGTGCCAGCAGCCCTATTAGCGGGACCCGGGGAGGGACCCAGTACTTC. Together with reference TRBV7-9 and TRBJ2-5, the CDR3 gives the full variable domain: DTGVSQNPRHKITKRGQNVTFRCDPISEHNRLYWYRQTLGQGPEFLTYFQNEAQLEKSRLLSDRFSAERPKGSFSTLEIQRTEQGDSAMYLCASSPISGTRGGTQYFGPGTRLLVL.

The V and J genes are TRBV5-5 and TRBJ2-5, with unresolved D. Germline V gene data show CDR1 as SGHKS and CDR2 as YYEKEE (reference sequence). This CDR3 is built from 15 residues. V lost 1 base and J 2 bases, leaving 12 bases between the germline ends. The CDR3 protein is CASSLFYGPQETQYF. CDR3 sequence (DNA): TGTGCCAGCAGCTTGTTTTACGGACCACAAGAGACCCAGTACTTC.

CDR3 nucleotide sequence: TGTGCCAGCTCATATGGAGATACGCAGTATTTT. Encoded protein: CASSYGDTQYF. This chain connects TRBV7-2 to TRBJ2-3; the D is unclear. The ends were cut back, 8 bases at V and 5 bases at J, with 8 bases in the middle. The CDR3 totals 11 residues. Germline loops: CDR1 SGHTA, CDR2 FQGNSA.

This clonotype appeared a few times. This chain links TRBV25-1 with TRBJ2-7; 12 bases fit TRBD1. The CDR3 runs to 14 residues. Trimming at V came to 6 bases and at J to 6 bases, leaving 6 bases not matched to a gene. Germline CDR1 MGHDK, CDR2 SYGVNS. CDR3 sequence reads: CASSAGTGGREQYF. CDR3 DNA sequence: TGTGCCAGCAGCGCCGGGACAGGGGGCCGCGAGCAGTACTTC.

The chain carries TRBV12-3 or TRBV12-4 and TRBJ2-3; D is unclear. The ends were cut back, 6 bases at V and 6 bases at J, with 10 bases in the middle. The CDR3 has 12 amino acids. The CDR3 region is CASSVTGDTQYF. The CDR3 coding sequence is TGTGCCAGCAGCGTTACTGGGGATACGCAGTATTTT.

This clonotype was seen many times. One end of the junction is discordant with germline, which a read error may explain. The V gene is TRBV27, the J gene TRBJ2-1, with a possible D match to TRBD2 (6 bases). The CDR3 is 16 amino acids. Germline values: CDR1 MNHEY, CDR2 SMNVEV (reference sequence). CDR3 residues: CTSTSFPRLAYNEQFF. CDR3 sequence (DNA): TGCACCAGCACCTCTTTCCCGCGACTAGCCTACAATGAGCAGTTCTTC.

The gene calls are TRBV20-1 and TRBJ2-1; D may be TRBD2 (6 bases). There are 14 residues in the CDR3. Trimming stripped 7 bases from V and 2 bases from J, with 15 bases between. Germline V lookup: CDR1 DFQATT, CDR2 SNEGSKA (reference sequence). The CDR3: CSGGRLETYNEQFF. The CDR3 nucleotides are TGCAGTGGGGGGAGACTAGAAACCTACAATGAGCAGTTCTTC.

This chain joins TRBV3-1 and TRBJ2-1; tentatively, D is TRBD1 (6 bases). Germline loops: CDR1 LGHDT, CDR2 YNNKEL (reference sequence). Trimming cost V 3 bases and J 6 bases, with 9 bases left between them. The CDR3 covers 13 residues. The CDR3 DNA reads TGTGCCAGCAGCCAGGACAGTCCCAATGAGCAGTTCTTC. Its protein product is CASSQDSPNEQFF.

This clonotype has a handful of counts. The V and J genes are TRBV4-3 and TRBJ2-6; TRBD1 is a possible D gene (6 bases). Germline V CDR1 and CDR2: LGHNA, YSLEER. The V end was cut by 3 bases, the J end by 2 bases, with 14 bases between. CDR3 length equals 17 residues. CDR3 nucleotide sequence: TGCGCCAGCAGCCAGGAACCAGGGGACACTGGGGCCAACGTCCTGACTTTC. It translates to CASSQEPGDTGANVLTF.

This clonotype was seen more than once but under ten times. This chain joins TRBV20-1 and TRBJ1-4, with 7 bases lining up with TRBD1. Trimming took 0 bases from V and 5 from J; bases not matched to a gene: 15. The CDR3 loop spans 18 amino acids. Germline assignment: CDR1 DFQATT and CDR2 SNEGSKA (reference sequence). The CDR3 DNA follows: TGCAGTGCTAGAGATTCCCCGACAGGGCGGTTGGGAAATGAAAAACTGTTTTTT. Translated: CSARDSPTGRLGNEKLFF.

The rearrangement joins TRBV7-2 to TRBJ2-7; 9 nucleotides match TRBD1. The ends lost 5 bases at V and 4 bases at J; junction bases unmatched: 9. Germline V gives CDR1 SGHTA, CDR2 FQGNSA. This CDR3 comprises 15 residues. In DNA form, the CDR3 reads TGTGCCAGCAGCCCGAGGGACAGGGTTATTTACGAGCAGTACTTC. Its translation: CASSPRDRVIYEQYF.